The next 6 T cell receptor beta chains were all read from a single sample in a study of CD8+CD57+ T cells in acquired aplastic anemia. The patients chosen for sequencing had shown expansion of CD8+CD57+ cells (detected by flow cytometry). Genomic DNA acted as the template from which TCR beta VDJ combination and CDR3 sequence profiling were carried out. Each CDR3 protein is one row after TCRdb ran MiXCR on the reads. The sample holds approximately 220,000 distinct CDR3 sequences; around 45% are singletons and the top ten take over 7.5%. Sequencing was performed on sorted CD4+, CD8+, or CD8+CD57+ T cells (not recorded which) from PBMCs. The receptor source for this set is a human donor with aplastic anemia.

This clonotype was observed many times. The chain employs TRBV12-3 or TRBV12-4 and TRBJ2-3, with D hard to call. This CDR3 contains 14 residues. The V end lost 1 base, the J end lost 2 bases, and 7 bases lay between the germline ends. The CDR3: CASSLVQHTDTQYF. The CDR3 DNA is TGTGCCAGCAGTTTAGTGCAACACACAGATACGCAGTATTTT.

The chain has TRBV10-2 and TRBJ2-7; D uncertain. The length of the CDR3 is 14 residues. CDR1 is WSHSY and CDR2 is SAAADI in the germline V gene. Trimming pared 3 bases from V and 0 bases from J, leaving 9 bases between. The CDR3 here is CASSEKGLSYEQYF. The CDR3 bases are TGCGCCAGCAGTGAAAAAGGCCTCTCCTACGAGCAGTACTTC.

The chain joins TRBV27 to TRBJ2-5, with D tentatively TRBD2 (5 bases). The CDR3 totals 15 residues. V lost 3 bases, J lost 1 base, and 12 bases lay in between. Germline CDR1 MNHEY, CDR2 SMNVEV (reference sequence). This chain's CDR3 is CASSFAGRIQETQYF. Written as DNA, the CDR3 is TGTGCCAGCAGTTTCGCTGGGAGAATCCAAGAGACCCAGTACTTC.

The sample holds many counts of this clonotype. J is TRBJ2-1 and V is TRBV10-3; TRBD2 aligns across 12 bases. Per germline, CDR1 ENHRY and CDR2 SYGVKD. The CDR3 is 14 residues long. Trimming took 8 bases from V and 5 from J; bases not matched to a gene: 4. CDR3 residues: CAILTSGGNNEQFF. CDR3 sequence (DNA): TGTGCCATCCTGACTAGCGGGGGCAACAATGAGCAGTTCTTC.

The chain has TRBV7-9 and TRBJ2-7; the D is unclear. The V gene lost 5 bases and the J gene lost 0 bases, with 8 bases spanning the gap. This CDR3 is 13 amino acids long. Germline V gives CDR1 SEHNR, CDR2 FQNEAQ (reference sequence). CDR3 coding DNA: TGTGCCAGCAGCCGAAAGGACTCCTACGAGCAGTACTTC. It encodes CASSRKDSYEQYF.

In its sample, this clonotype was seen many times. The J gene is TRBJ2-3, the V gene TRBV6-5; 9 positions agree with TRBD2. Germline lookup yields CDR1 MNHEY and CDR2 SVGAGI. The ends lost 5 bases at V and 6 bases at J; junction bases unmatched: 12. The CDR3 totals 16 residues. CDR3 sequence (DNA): TGTGCCAGCAGTGTTCAAAGCGGGAGGCCGACCGATACGCAGTATTTT. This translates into CASSVQSGRPTDTQYF.